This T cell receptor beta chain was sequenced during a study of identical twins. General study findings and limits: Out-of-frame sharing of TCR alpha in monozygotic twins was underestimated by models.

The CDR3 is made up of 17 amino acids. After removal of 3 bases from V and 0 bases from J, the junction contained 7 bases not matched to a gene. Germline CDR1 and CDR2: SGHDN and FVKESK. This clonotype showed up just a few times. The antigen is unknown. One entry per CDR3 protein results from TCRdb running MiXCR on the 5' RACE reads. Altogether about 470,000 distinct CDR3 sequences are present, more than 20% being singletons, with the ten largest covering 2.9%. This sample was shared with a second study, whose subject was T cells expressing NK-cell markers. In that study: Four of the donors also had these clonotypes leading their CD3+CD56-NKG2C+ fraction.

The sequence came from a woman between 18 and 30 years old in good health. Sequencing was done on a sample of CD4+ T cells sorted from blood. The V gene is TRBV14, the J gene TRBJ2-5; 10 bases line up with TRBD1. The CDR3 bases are TGTGCCAGCAGCCAGAAAAGGGGACAGGGGAACCAAGAGACCCAGTACTTC. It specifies CASSQKRGQGNQETQYF.